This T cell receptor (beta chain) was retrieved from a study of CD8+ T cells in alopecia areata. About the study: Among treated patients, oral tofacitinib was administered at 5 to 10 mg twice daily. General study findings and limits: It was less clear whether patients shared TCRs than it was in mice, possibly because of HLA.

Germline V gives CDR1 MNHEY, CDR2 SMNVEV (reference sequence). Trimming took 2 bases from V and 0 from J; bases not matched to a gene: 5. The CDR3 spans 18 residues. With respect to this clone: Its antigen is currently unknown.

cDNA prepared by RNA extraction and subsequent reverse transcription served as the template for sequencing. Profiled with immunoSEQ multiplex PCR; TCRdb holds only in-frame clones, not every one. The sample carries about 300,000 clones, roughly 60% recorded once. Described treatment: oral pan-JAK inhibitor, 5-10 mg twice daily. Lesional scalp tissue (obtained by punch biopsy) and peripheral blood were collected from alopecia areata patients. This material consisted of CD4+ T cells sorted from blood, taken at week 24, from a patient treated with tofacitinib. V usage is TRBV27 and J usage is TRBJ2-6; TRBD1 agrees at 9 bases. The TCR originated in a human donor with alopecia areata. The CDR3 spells CASSLSPGQGSGANVLTF. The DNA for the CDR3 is TGTGCCAGCAGTTTAAGTCCGGGACAGGGCTCTGGGGCCAACGTCCTGACTTTC.